This T cell receptor (beta chain) was captured by sequencing in a study of T-cell reconstitution after alpha-beta-depleted transplantation in children. Study-level results: Newly made T cells mostly supplied T-cell counts and diversity one year after transplant.

This clonotype was detected a few times. Antigen: not known. There are 14 residues in the CDR3. V lost 3 bases, J lost 3 bases, and 12 bases lay in between. The V gene's germline CDR1 is LNHDA and CDR2 SQIVND (reference sequence). Preparation of the TCRbeta library was carried out with unique molecular identifiers. TCRdb ran MiXCR on the PCR reads and lists one entry per CDR3 protein. The sample has 780,000 or so distinct CDR3 sequences; roughly 16% are singletons. The rearrangement uses TRBV19 and TRBJ2-7, with D maybe TRBD2 (6 bases). This TCR was sampled from a male patient aged 10 to 17 who had a stem cell transplant for acute lymphoblastic leukemia, so the T cells may come from the graft donor. Source: PBMCs, mostly from graft donor cells, taken 360 days after TCRalphabeta/CD19-depleted stem cell transplant. The CDR3 region is CASSIPGSGYEQYF. The CDR3 nucleotides read TGTGCCAGTAGTATCCCCGGGAGTGGCTACGAGCAGTACTTC.